This TCR beta chain came from a study of response to subunit inactivated influenza vaccine (dated by TCRdb to the late 2010s). With respect to the entire study: Deep quantitative profiling of the T cell receptor repertoire was used in the study to follow responses to a trivalent subunit inactivated influenza vaccine.

Library creation used RT-PCR. Sequencing used an Illumina HiSeq 2500. TCRdb took the public reads, trimmed them with fastp at Q25, ran MiXCR for clone calling and kept in-frame beta chains. CDR3 protein duplicates are merged, each entry listing the most common genes and DNA. Counted in this sample were about 700,000 distinct CDR3 sequences; approximately 15% of them appeared once. Around 7% of the sample is held by the ten biggest clonotypes. Overall results and qualifications from the work: The authors suggested that each seasonal influenza vaccination may recruit only a limited number of new T cells.

On this clonotype: What this receptor recognizes is not known. This may come from a read error, since a much larger clone is one base off.

This specimen consisted of PBMCs from blood, obtained approximately 15 days before vaccination. The TCR sequence derives from a man aged 50 to 59 who received an inactivated influenza vaccine. Donor details come from another sample of the same person, matched by shared clones.

The bases read TGTGCCAGCAGCTTTCAGGGGGGCGGGGAGCTGTATTTT. It translates as CASSFQGGGELYF. The V and J genes are TRBV5-5 and TRBJ2-2; the best D guess is TRBD1, with 7 bases matching. The CDR3 measures 13 amino acids from cysteine to phenylalanine. The read is trimmed to its CDR3 DNA, 39 bases read in frame from base 1. As encoded in the germline V gene (reference sequence), CDR1 is SGHKS while CDR2 is YYEKEE.